These 29 T cell receptor beta chains share one sample of origin, sequenced in a study of T cell responses to AZD1222 COVID-19 vaccine. Assay used: immunoSEQ multiplex PCR; TCRdb lists only in-frame clones, some missing. This table holds around 100,000 clones, about 83% found once. This material consisted of peripheral blood, taken on day 0 of AZD1222 vaccination. The receptors originated from an adult in good health.

The chain is built from TRBV19 and TRBJ2-1; tentatively, D is TRBD1 or TRBD2 (5 bases each). Germline values: CDR1 LNHDA, CDR2 SQIVND (reference sequence). The germline V and J ends were trimmed by 2 bases and 10 bases, with 18 bases remaining between them. CDR3 length: 15 residues. The CDR3 region is CASSISPHGGYEQFF. The CDR3 DNA reads as TGTGCCAGTAGTATAAGCCCCCATGGGGGATACGAGCAGTTCTTC.

The chain is built from TRBV7-2 and TRBJ1-5; weak D call: TRBD1 (6 bases). The CDR3 is made up of 13 amino acids. With 2 bases removed from V and 9 bases from J, the gap between germline ends came to 11 bases. The germline V gene has CDR1 SGHTA and CDR2 FQGNSA. CDR3 in DNA: TGTGCCAGCAGCTTACAGGGGCAAGCGCCCCAGCATTTT. Its protein product is CASSLQGQAPQHF.

CDR3 DNA sequence: TGTGCCAGCAGTTACCAGAACTATGGCTACACCTTC. Its protein product is CASSYQNYGYTF. The chain joins TRBV6-2 or TRBV6-3 to TRBJ1-2; D is uncertain. The CDR3 is made up of 12 amino acids. The V gene lost 2 bases and the J gene lost 2 bases, with 3 bases spanning the gap. Per germline, CDR1 MNHEY and CDR2 SVGEGT.

The V and J genes are TRBV30 and TRBJ1-5; D is ambiguous. V lost 3 bases and J 3 bases, leaving 9 bases between the germline ends. The CDR3 runs to 13 residues. Germline V lookup: CDR1 GTSNPN, CDR2 SVGIG (reference sequence). This chain's CDR3 is CAWRAAINQPQHF. CDR3 nucleotide sequence: TGTGCCTGGAGGGCAGCGATCAATCAGCCCCAGCATTTT.

The chain is built from TRBV27 and TRBJ1-1; D not resolved. Germline V gene data show CDR1 as MNHEY and CDR2 as SMNVEV (reference sequence). This CDR3 has 13 amino acids. V was shortened by 3 bases and J by 1 base, with 6 bases between the two germline ends. CDR3 region: CASSLRQNTEAFF. The CDR3 DNA reads TGTGCCAGCAGTTTGCGACAGAACACTGAAGCTTTCTTT.

V is TRBV19 and J is TRBJ2-1; no clear D. The V end was cut by 3 bases, the J end by 5 bases, with 11 bases between. CDR1 LNHDA and CDR2 SQIVND come from the germline V gene (reference sequence). The CDR3 runs 14 residues. CDR3 in amino acids: CASSIRADHNEQFF. DNA for the CDR3: TGTGCCAGTAGTATTAGGGCAGATCACAATGAGCAGTTCTTC.

This chain uses TRBV9 with TRBJ1-6; no firm D call. Germline CDR1 is SGDLS and CDR2 is YYNGEE. The V end was cut by 2 bases, the J end by 5 bases, with 5 bases between. The CDR3 covers 13 residues. The CDR3 nucleotides are TGTGCCAGCAGCGTCCAGGATAATTCACCCCTCCACTTT. It specifies CASSVQDNSPLHF.

V gene TRBV9 combines with J gene TRBJ1-1; D unresolved. Germline V gene data show CDR1 as SGDLS and CDR2 as YYNGEE. The CDR3 sequence is 13 residues long. Trimming took off 0 bases at V and 6 bases at J, with 9 bases between the two ends. CDR3 in DNA: TGTGCCAGCAGCGTAGTGGCAAAAGCTGAAGCTTTCTTT. It translates to CASSVVAKAEAFF.

V usage is TRBV7-2 and J usage is TRBJ1-5; 10 nucleotides align to TRBD1. Germline V gives CDR1 SGHTA, CDR2 FQGNSA. V shed 5 bases and J 5 bases; nucleotides not matched to a gene: 6. The CDR3 sequence is 15 residues long. CDR3 nucleotide sequence: TGTGCCAGCAGCGCCGGACAGGGGGAATATCAGCCCCAGCATTTT. Its translation is CASSAGQGEYQPQHF.

The chain employs TRBV13 and TRBJ2-5; 9 nucleotides agree with TRBD2. The junction had 13 bases not matched to a gene; V was cut back by 3 bases and J by 5 bases. Germline V CDR1 and CDR2: PRHDT, FYEKMQ (reference sequence). This CDR3 contains 17 residues. The CDR3 is CASSLRGLARSKETQYF. The CDR3 bases are TGTGCCAGCAGCTTGCGGGGACTAGCTCGGTCCAAGGAGACCCAGTACTTC.

The CDR3 DNA reads as TGTGCCAGCAGTTTTAGATCGGGAAATGAAAAACTGTTTTTT. Translating gives CASSFRSGNEKLFF. The chain has TRBV28 and TRBJ1-4; D gene unclear. The germline V and J ends were trimmed by 3 bases and 5 bases, with 10 bases remaining between them. Germline CDR1 MDHEN, CDR2 SYDVKM. This CDR3 comprises 14 residues.

The gene calls are TRBV28 and TRBJ1-2, with 9 nucleotides matching TRBD1. The germline CDR1 and CDR2 sequences are MDHEN and SYDVKM. This CDR3 has 15 amino acids. V lost 5 bases and J lost 7; bases outside the gene matches: 11. In DNA, the CDR3 is TGTGCCAGCAGTCTCGGACAGGGGAACATTGGTGGCTACACCTTC. Its translation is CASSLGQGNIGGYTF.

V usage is TRBV6-5 and J usage is TRBJ1-1; D gene uncertain. Germline V gene lookup returns CDR1 MNHEY and CDR2 SVGAGI. Trimming removed 3 bases at V and 1 base at J, with 9 bases between. CDR3 size: 14 residues. In nucleotides, the CDR3 is TGTGCCAGCAGTTATGGATGGGCGAACACTGAAGCTTTCTTT. This gives the protein CASSYGWANTEAFF.

The chain recombines TRBV18 with TRBJ1-6; 9 nucleotides agree with TRBD1. Germline V gene data show CDR1 as KGHSH and CDR2 as LQKENI. The CDR3 loop spans 14 amino acids. J was trimmed by 7 bases and V by 3 bases; bases with no gene match: 1. CDR3 in amino acids: CASSPGQGNSPLHF. For the CDR3, the DNA is TGTGCCAGCTCACCCGGACAGGGGAATTCACCCCTCCACTTT. The whole variable domain, remainder taken from reference TRBV18 and TRBJ1-6, is NAGVMQNPRHLVRRRGQEARLRCSPMKGHSHVYWYRQLPEEGLKFMVYLQKENIIDESGMPKERFSAEFPKEGPSILRIQQVVRGDSAAYFCASSPGQGNSPLHFGNGTRLTVT.

V gene TRBV28 combines with J gene TRBJ1-3; D not resolved. V lost 6 bases, J lost 1 base, and 10 bases lay in between. The V gene's germline CDR1 is MDHEN and CDR2 SYDVKM. There are 14 residues in the CDR3. The CDR3: CASSLGKSGNTIYF. Written as DNA, the CDR3 is TGTGCCAGCAGCCTGGGGAAGTCTGGAAACACCATATATTTT.

The chain is built from TRBV27 and TRBJ2-7; TRBD1 aligns across 7 bases. Germline trimming cut 2 bases from V and 5 bases from J; bases unmatched to any gene: 3. CDR3 size: 13 residues. Per the germline V gene, CDR1 is MNHEY and CDR2 is SMNVEV (reference sequence). The CDR3 loop reads CASSLDRENEQYF. CDR3 nucleotides: TGTGCCAGCAGTTTAGACAGGGAAAACGAGCAGTACTTC.

This chain links TRBV18 with TRBJ1-5, with a tentative D call TRBD1 (5 bases). V dropped 0 bases and J dropped 0 bases, with 6 bases sitting between them. Germline lookup yields CDR1 KGHSH and CDR2 LQKENI. The CDR3 loop spans 15 amino acids. CDR3 protein: CASSPPGPSNQPQHF. CDR3 DNA: TGTGCCAGCTCACCACCGGGGCCTAGCAATCAGCCCCAGCATTTT.

This clone was seen more than once but under ten times. The chain links TRBV19 to TRBJ1-6; 10 nucleotides align to TRBD1. The CDR3 loop spans 15 amino acids. With 5 bases clipped from V and 10 bases from J, the junction kept 8 bases outside the gene matches. CDR1 is LNHDA and CDR2 is SQIVND in the germline V gene (reference sequence). This CDR3 reads CASSAPGQGNSPLHF. CDR3 bases: TGTGCCAGTAGTGCCCCGGGACAGGGGAACTCACCCCTCCACTTT.

V gene TRBV7-8 combines with J gene TRBJ1-1; D gene uncertain. Trimming shortened V by 5 bases and J by 7 bases, and 14 bases separated the two germline ends. CDR3 length: 13 residues. CDR1 and CDR2 from the germline V gene are SGHVS and FQNEAQ. The CDR3 region is CASSNPYRSEAFF. The CDR3 nucleotides are TGTGCCAGCAGCAACCCGTACAGAAGTGAAGCTTTCTTT.

J is TRBJ2-3 and V is TRBV9; 11 positions match TRBD1. Trimming at V came to 1 base and at J to 4 bases, leaving 8 bases not matched to a gene. CDR3 size: 17 residues. Germline CDR1 is SGDLS and CDR2 is YYNGEE. This CDR3 reads CASSVPIRDRGADTQYF. CDR3 DNA: TGTGCCAGCAGCGTACCCATCAGGGACAGGGGGGCAGATACGCAGTATTTT.

The chain employs TRBV3-1 (or the pseudogene TRBV3-2) and TRBJ1-4; 7 nucleotides match TRBD1. There are 18 residues in the CDR3. V shed 5 bases, J shed 0 bases, and the junction held 12 bases outside the gene matches. CDR1 is LGHDT and CDR2 is YNNKEL in the germline V gene (reference sequence). In DNA, the CDR3 is TGTGCCAGCAGCTCTCGTTACAGGGGCATCACAACTAATGAAAAACTGTTTTTT. This sequence encodes CASSSRYRGITTNEKLFF.

This clone was detected only a few times. The chain has TRBV18 and TRBJ2-4, with a tentative D call TRBD1 (6 bases). The CDR3 is made up of 18 amino acids. Trimming cost V 3 bases and J 0 bases, with 18 bases left between them. CDR1 is KGHSH and CDR2 is LQKENI in the germline V gene. The CDR3: CASSPSSSTGLAKNIQYF. Here the CDR3 DNA reads TGTGCCAGCTCACCCTCGAGCTCGACAGGCTTAGCCAAAAACATTCAGTACTTC.

The gene calls are TRBV6-6 and TRBJ1-5; 7 positions match TRBD1. CDR1 and CDR2 (germline): MNHNY, SVGAGI (reference sequence). Trimming at V came to 5 bases and at J to 0 bases, leaving 13 bases not matched to a gene. This CDR3 is built from 18 residues. In DNA form, the CDR3 reads TGTGCCAGCAGTCGGGGGACAGCCCTTAAGTATAGCAATCAGCCCCAGCATTTT. Its translation: CASSRGTALKYSNQPQHF.

The chain employs TRBV19 and TRBJ2-1; possible D gene TRBD2, 7 bases. Germline CDR1 LNHDA, CDR2 SQIVND (reference sequence). CDR3 size: 15 residues. V lost 6 bases to trimming and J lost 4 bases, with 16 bases between them. Here the CDR3 DNA reads TGTGCCAGTAGGGGGCTTGCGGGGGCATACAATGAGCAGTTCTTC. This gives the protein CASRGLAGAYNEQFF.

The rearrangement uses TRBV7-3 and TRBJ2-1, with 8 bases matching TRBD2. The CDR3 loop spans 15 amino acids. Germline V gives CDR1 SGHTA, CDR2 FQGTGA. The J segment lost 5 bases and the V segment lost 5 bases, leaving 8 bases of the junction unmatched. The CDR3 sequence: CASSPGTRIHNEQFF. CDR3 nucleotide sequence: TGTGCCAGCAGCCCCGGGACTAGAATCCACAATGAGCAGTTCTTC. The whole variable domain, remainder taken from reference TRBV7-3 and TRBJ2-1, is GAGVSQTPSNKVTEKGKYVELRCDPISGHTALYWYRQSLGQGPEFLIYFQGTGAADDSGLPNDRFFAVRPEGSVSTLKIQRTERGDSAVYLCASSPGTRIHNEQFFGPGTRLTVL.

The V and J genes are TRBV11-2 and TRBJ2-1; 9 nucleotides match TRBD2. This CDR3 region has 15 residues. V lost 8 bases and J lost 4; bases outside the gene matches: 9. Per the germline V gene, CDR1 is SGHAT and CDR2 is FQNNGV. The CDR3 protein is CASRPMAGGYNEQFF. In DNA form, the CDR3 reads TGTGCCAGCCGACCTATGGCGGGGGGGTACAATGAGCAGTTCTTC.

This clone was found a few times. The V and J genes are TRBV7-3 and TRBJ1-1; D gene ambiguous. The CDR3 is 14 residues long. V was trimmed by 0 bases and J by 1 base, leaving 6 bases between them. Germline V gene lookup returns CDR1 SGHTA and CDR2 FQGTGA. The CDR3 DNA reads TGTGCCAGCAGCTTAACGGCAGAGAACACTGAAGCTTTCTTT. Its protein product is CASSLTAENTEAFF. The complete variable domain, with remaining parts taken from reference TRBV7-3 and TRBJ1-1, reads GAGVSQTPSNKVTEKGKYVELRCDPISGHTALYWYRQSLGQGPEFLIYFQGTGAADDSGLPNDRFFAVRPEGSVSTLKIQRTERGDSAVYLCASSLTAENTEAFFGQGTRLTVV.

The chain recombines TRBV2 with TRBJ1-1; no clear D. The CDR3 consists of 17 residues. Germline CDR1 SNHLY, CDR2 FYNNEI. Trimming stripped 3 bases from V and 0 bases from J, with 17 bases between. The CDR3 DNA is TGTGCCAGCAGTGATGGGCAGTCCGCCCTCATGAACACTGAAGCTTTCTTT. Translation: CASSDGQSALMNTEAFF.

V and J are TRBV3-1 (or the pseudogene TRBV3-2) and TRBJ1-2; 7 nucleotides match TRBD1. The CDR3 consists of 14 residues. V lost 5 bases, J lost 8 bases, and 11 bases stayed unmatched. Germline V gene sequence: CDR1 LGHDT, CDR2 YNNKEL (reference sequence). CDR3 residues: CASSVQTGTAGYTF. For the CDR3, the DNA is TGTGCCAGCAGCGTCCAGACAGGGACGGCCGGCTACACCTTC.